The source of this T cell receptor beta chain is a study of T cell changes during pregnancy in multiple sclerosis. Clones were read by immunoSEQ multiplex PCR, and TCRdb kept only the in-frame ones, dropping some. The sample records more than 55,000 clones, 80% to 95% being singletons. The CDR3 runs to 13 residues. Trimming took off 8 bases at V and 8 bases at J, with 18 bases between the two ends. Germline V CDR1 and CDR2: MGHRA, YSYEKL. The sequence came from a female donor with multiple sclerosis, enrolled in a pregnancy study. The chain carries TRBV4-1 and TRBJ1-2; D ambiguous. Here the sequenced sample was peripheral blood, taken in the first trimester of pregnancy. DNA for the CDR3: TGCGCCAGCGGCGACAAGGCCCGGTGGGGCTACACCTTC. Protein product: CASGDKARWGYTF.